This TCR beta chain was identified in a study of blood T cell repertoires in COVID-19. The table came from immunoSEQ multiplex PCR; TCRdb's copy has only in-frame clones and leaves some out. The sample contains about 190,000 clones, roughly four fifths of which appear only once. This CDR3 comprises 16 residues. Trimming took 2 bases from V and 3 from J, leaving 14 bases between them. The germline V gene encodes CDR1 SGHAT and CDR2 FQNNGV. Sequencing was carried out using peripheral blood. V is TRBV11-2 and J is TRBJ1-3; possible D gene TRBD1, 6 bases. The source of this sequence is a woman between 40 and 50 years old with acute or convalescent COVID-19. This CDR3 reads CASSLRGGGGGNTIYF. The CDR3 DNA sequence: TGTGCCAGCAGCTTAAGGGGGGGCGGCGGTGGAAACACCATATATTTT. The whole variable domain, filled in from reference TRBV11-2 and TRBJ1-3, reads EAGVAQSPRYKIIEKRQSVAFWCNPISGHATLYWYQQILGQGPKLLIQFQNNGVVDDSQLPKDRFSAERLKGVDSTLKIQPAKLEDSAVYLCASSLRGGGGGNTIYFGEGSWLTVV.